The 28 T cell receptor beta chains below come from one sample, sequenced in a study of cytomegalovirus exposure and HLA in healthy donors. Both 60 Vbeta primers and 13 Jbeta primers went into the PCR. Sequencing was performed with immunoSEQ multiplex PCR; in TCRdb, only in-frame clones are kept and a portion is missing. This repertoire shows around 160,000 clones, 65% to 80% found once; its top ten account for about 2.4%. The sequenced sample was PBMCs. The receptors originated from a woman between 40 and 50 years old in good health and CMV-seropositive.

This rearrangement joins TRBV14 to TRBJ1-1; D unclear. CDR1 is SGHDN and CDR2 is FVKESK in the germline V gene. The length of the CDR3 is 13 residues. Trimming removed 1 base at V and 0 bases at J, with 3 bases between. The CDR3 DNA reads as TGTGCCAGCAGCCAAGGTATGAACACTGAAGCTTTCTTT. Protein sequence: CASSQGMNTEAFF.

This clone was counted between two and nine times. The genes are TRBV4-1 and TRBJ1-4; D possibly corresponds to TRBD1 (6 bases). This CDR3 comprises 13 residues. The V and J ends lost 1 base and 10 bases respectively, with 10 bases between them. Germline lookup yields CDR1 MGHRA and CDR2 YSYEKL. The CDR3 loop is CASSQVGDTKLFF. The CDR3 DNA reads TGCGCCAGCAGCCAAGTCGGGGACACAAAACTGTTTTTT.

The chain couples TRBV4-1 to TRBJ2-1; the D gene is possibly TRBD2 (7 bases). Germline V lookup: CDR1 MGHRA, CDR2 YSYEKL. This CDR3 region has 20 residues. Trimming removed 0 bases at V and 0 bases at J, with 21 bases between. The CDR3 spells CASSQDGRHGGGSSYNEQFF. The CDR3 nucleotides read TGCGCCAGCAGCCAAGATGGGCGACACGGGGGCGGGAGCTCCTACAATGAGCAGTTCTTC.

This clone was picked up one time. The rearrangement uses TRBV30 and TRBJ2-5, with 15 bases aligning to TRBD2. The CDR3 length is 17 residues. CDR1 is GTSNPN and CDR2 is SVGIG in the germline V gene (reference sequence). The J segment lost 5 bases and the V segment lost 2 bases, leaving 9 bases of the junction unmatched. CDR3 coding DNA: TGTGCCTGGAGTCCGACGGGACTAGCGGGAGGCCGGGAGACCCAGTACTTC. Amino acids: CAWSPTGLAGGRETQYF.

The CDR3 DNA reads TGTGCCAGCTTTGGGGGGGGCACATACGGACCCCTCCACTTT. Amino acids: CASFGGGTYGPLHF. The chain is built from TRBV7-2 and TRBJ1-6, with D perhaps matching TRBD1 (6 bases). The germline V gene has CDR1 SGHTA and CDR2 FQGNSA. Trimming took 8 bases from V and 12 from J, leaving 20 bases between them. The CDR3 runs to 14 residues.

This chain links TRBV29-1 with TRBJ1-3; 9 bases map to TRBD1. The germline V gene has CDR1 SQVTM and CDR2 ANQGSEA. The CDR3 covers 15 residues. Trimming took 6 bases from V and 0 from J; bases not matched to a gene: 6. As DNA, the CDR3 is TGCAGCGTGCCACAGGGGGCCATCTCTGGAAACACCATATATTTT. Translated, it gives CSVPQGAISGNTIYF.

This clone was seen just once. The chain recombines TRBV6-6 with TRBJ2-7; 8 bases agree with TRBD1. Germline assignment: CDR1 MNHNY and CDR2 SVGAGI (reference sequence). Trimming cost V 2 bases and J 4 bases; bases outside gene matches: 7. This CDR3 region has 15 residues. As DNA, the CDR3 is TGTGCCAGCAGTTACCCAGGGGGCGCTGAGTACGAGCAGTACTTC. As protein: CASSYPGGAEYEQYF.

This clone showed up just a few times. The rearrangement joins TRBV19 to TRBJ1-5, with unresolved D. The germline V gene has CDR1 LNHDA and CDR2 SQIVND (reference sequence). CDR3 length equals 12 residues. The germline V and J ends were trimmed by 10 bases and 5 bases, with 12 bases remaining between them. CDR3 DNA: TGTGCCACCACCCCCGGGGATCAGCCCCAGCATTTT. Residues: CATTPGDQPQHF.

This clone was detected a few times. This rearrangement joins TRBV2 to TRBJ1-1; tentative D call: TRBD1 (5 bases). The CDR3 is made up of 13 amino acids. CDR1 is SNHLY and CDR2 is FYNNEI in the germline V gene. Trimming took 5 bases from V and 5 from J, leaving 12 bases between them. The CDR3 is CASSPREGTEAFF. As DNA, the CDR3 is TGTGCCAGCAGTCCCAGGGAAGGGACTGAAGCTTTCTTT.

The gene calls are TRBV11-3 and TRBJ2-3; 10 positions agree with TRBD2. The CDR3 length is 16 residues. Per germline, CDR1 SGHNT and CDR2 YENEEA. V trimming: 4 bases; J trimming: 2 bases; junction bases outside the gene matches: 6. This CDR3 is CASSSRTSGITDTQYF. The CDR3 nucleotides read TGTGCCAGCAGCTCCCGGACTAGCGGAATCACAGATACGCAGTATTTT.

This clone was seen a handful of times. This sequence joins TRBV5-1 and TRBJ2-2; D perhaps matches TRBD2 (6 bases). Looked up from germline, CDR1 is SGHRS and CDR2 is YFSETQ. Trimming shortened V by 0 bases and J by 0 bases, and 9 bases separated the two germline ends. The CDR3 has 16 residues. The CDR3 reads CASSLATGANTGELFF. The CDR3 nucleotides read TGCGCCAGCAGCTTGGCTACGGGGGCGAACACCGGGGAGCTGTTTTTT.

The chain employs TRBV6-5 and TRBJ2-7, with a tentative D call TRBD2 (7 bases). The CDR3 sequence is 11 residues long. The germline V gene has CDR1 MNHEY and CDR2 SVGAGI. Trimming left V 6 bases short and J 7 bases short, with 10 bases between. The CDR3 DNA reads TGTGCCAGCAGGAGGGGGGGGGAGCAGTACTTC. Its translation is CASRRGGEQYF.

The table lists this clone with a few counts. This chain joins TRBV11-3 and TRBJ2-7, with 7 bases identical to TRBD2. Trimming at V came to 0 bases and at J to 9 bases, leaving 5 bases not matched to a gene. The germline CDR1 and CDR2 sequences are SGHNT and YENEEA. The CDR3 runs 13 residues. In nucleotides, the CDR3 is TGTGCCAGCAGCTTAGATGAACTAGCGCGGCAGTACTTC. Translation gives CASSLDELARQYF. Looking up the rest from reference TRBV11-3 and TRBJ2-7 gives the full variable domain: EAGVVQSPRYKIIEKKQPVAFWCNPISGHNTLYWYLQNLGQGPELLIRYENEEAVDDSQLPKDRFSAERLKGVDSTLKIQPAELGDSAVYLCASSLDELARQYFGPGTRLTVT.

The rearrangement links TRBV5-4 to TRBJ1-4, with D perhaps matching TRBD1 (5 bases). CDR3 length equals 17 residues. The germline gives CDR1 SGHNT, CDR2 YYREEE (reference sequence). V lost 0 bases and J lost 3, with 15 bases in between. The CDR3 loop reads CASSLARSGSSNEKLFF. CDR3 in DNA: TGTGCCAGCAGCTTGGCCCGATCAGGGTCCTCTAATGAAAAACTGTTTTTT.

This chain links TRBV2 with TRBJ1-6; D perhaps matches TRBD1 (5 bases). There are 14 residues in the CDR3. Germline CDR1 SNHLY, CDR2 FYNNEI. Trimming shortened V by 3 bases and J by 7 bases, and 10 bases separated the two germline ends. The CDR3 sequence: CASSDRDSNSPLHF. The CDR3 coding sequence is TGTGCCAGCAGTGATCGAGACAGCAATTCACCCCTCCACTTT.

In this sample, this clone turned up a few times. The chain uses TRBV7-9 and TRBJ1-2, with D possibly being TRBD1 (6 bases). Germline assignment: CDR1 SEHNR and CDR2 FQNEAQ (reference sequence). V was clipped by 9 bases and J by 2 bases, with 10 bases between them. This CDR3 contains 12 residues. CDR3 region: CASTGQNYGYTF. The CDR3 DNA is TGTGCCAGTACTGGACAGAACTATGGCTACACCTTC. Combining the CDR3 with reference TRBV7-9 and TRBJ1-2 gives the whole variable domain DTGVSQNPRHKITKRGQNVTFRCDPISEHNRLYWYRQTLGQGPEFLTYFQNEAQLEKSRLLSDRFSAERPKGSFSTLEIQRTEQGDSAMYLCASTGQNYGYTFGSGTRLTVV.

This clone has more than one count but fewer than ten. DNA for the CDR3: TGTGCCAGCAGCCAAGTGGCAGGGGCACATTATAATTCACCCCTCCACTTT. It yields the protein CASSQVAGAHYNSPLHF. The V and J genes are TRBV14 and TRBJ1-6; D perhaps matches TRBD1 (6 bases). CDR3 size: 17 residues. The germline CDR1 and CDR2 sequences are SGHDN and FVKESK. The V gene lost 1 base and the J gene lost 4 bases, with 14 bases spanning the gap.

The chain carries TRBV7-2 and TRBJ1-5; no firm D call. Germline CDR1 is SGHTA and CDR2 is FQGNSA. V was cut by 1 base and J by 4 bases, with 11 bases left in between. This CDR3 is 15 amino acids long. CDR3 amino acids: CASSLESGGNQPQHF. The DNA of the CDR3 is TGTGCCAGCAGCTTAGAGAGTGGAGGAAATCAGCCCCAGCATTTT.

The J gene is TRBJ1-2, the V gene TRBV5-1, with TRBD1 matching 7 bases. This CDR3 is 15 amino acids long. Unmatched junction bases numbered 6, after V lost 0 bases and J lost 4 bases. Germline V gene sequence: CDR1 SGHRS, CDR2 YFSETQ. DNA for the CDR3: TGCGCCAGCAGCTTGGGTATGACAGGGCTCTATGGCTACACCTTC. It translates to CASSLGMTGLYGYTF.

The chain employs TRBV19 and TRBJ2-5; 8 nucleotides line up with TRBD1. The CDR3 covers 13 residues. Trimming removed 6 bases from V and 4 bases from J; junction bases left unmatched: 4. Germline lookup yields CDR1 LNHDA and CDR2 SQIVND (reference sequence). CDR3 sequence (DNA): TGTGCCAGTAGCGGACAGGGCAGAGAGACCCAGTACTTC. Translation gives CASSGQGRETQYF.

This rearrangement joins TRBV7-9 to TRBJ2-3, with D possibly matching TRBD1 (6 bases). V lost 4 bases to trimming and J lost 3 bases, with 17 bases between them. The CDR3 runs 16 residues. Per the germline V gene, CDR1 is SEHNR and CDR2 is FQNEAQ (reference sequence). The CDR3 here is CASSSGQYGATDTQYF. The CDR3 bases are TGTGCCAGCAGCTCCGGACAGTATGGAGCAACAGATACGCAGTATTTT.

The genes are TRBV7-2 and TRBJ1-1; TRBD1 is a possible D gene (6 bases). The CDR3 is 13 residues long. The germline V gene has CDR1 SGHTA and CDR2 FQGNSA. Trimming pared 1 base from V and 7 bases from J, leaving 10 bases between. CDR3 in DNA: TGTGCCAGCAGCTTAGGGACAGAGAATGAAGCTTTCTTT. Its translation is CASSLGTENEAFF.

This clone has a handful of counts. V and J are TRBV9 and TRBJ1-2; 8 positions agree with TRBD1. V shed 4 bases, J shed 4 bases, and the junction held 3 bases outside the gene matches. The length of the CDR3 is 13 residues. Germline V lookup: CDR1 SGDLS, CDR2 YYNGEE. The CDR3 bases are TGTGCCAGCAGCACTGGGACAGGCTATGGCTACACCTTC. It specifies CASSTGTGYGYTF.

The J gene is TRBJ1-1, the V gene TRBV7-9; D gene unclear. V gave up 5 bases and J gave up 4 bases, with 11 bases separating them. CDR3 length: 13 residues. Per the germline V gene, CDR1 is SEHNR and CDR2 is FQNEAQ (reference sequence). The DNA of the CDR3 is TGTGCCAGCAGCCCTGGGGAGGGCACTGAAGCTTTCTTT. This encodes CASSPGEGTEAFF.

In DNA form, the CDR3 reads TGTGCCAGCAGCAAAGGTGGGACAGGAGTGAACACTGAAGCTTTCTTT. It translates to CASSKGGTGVNTEAFF. The chain joins TRBV21-1 to TRBJ1-1; the D call in the table, TRBD1, was not verified against the DNA. TRBV21-1 is flagged as a pseudogene. The CDR3 covers 16 residues.

The chain carries TRBV7-6 and TRBJ1-2; 7 nucleotides align to TRBD1. Per germline, CDR1 SGHVS and CDR2 FNYEAQ. Trimming took 4 bases from V and 3 from J; bases not matched to a gene: 11. The CDR3 spans 16 residues. The CDR3 DNA sequence: TGTGCCAGCAGCTCTAGTGGAGGGGGCGCCTACTATGGCTACACCTTC. Protein product: CASSSSGGGAYYGYTF. The full variable domain, in which reference TRBV7-6 and TRBJ1-2 provide the parts outside the CDR3, is GAGVSQSPRYKVTKRGQDVALRCDPISGHVSLYWYRQALGQGPEFLTYFNYEAQQDKSGLPNDRFSAERPEGSISTLTIQRTEQRDSAMYRCASSSSGGGAYYGYTFGSGTRLTVV.

This rearrangement joins TRBV29-1 to TRBJ1-1; the D is unclear. Looked up from germline, CDR1 is SQVTM and CDR2 is ANQGSEA. The CDR3 has 11 residues. Trimming removed 5 bases from V and 1 base from J, with 5 bases in between. The CDR3 sequence: CSVRENTEAFF. In nucleotides, the CDR3 is TGCAGCGTTCGGGAGAACACTGAAGCTTTCTTT.

The chain has TRBV7-2 and TRBJ2-1, with no clear D. V shed 1 base and J shed 5 bases, with 9 bases lying between them. Germline V gene lookup returns CDR1 SGHTA and CDR2 FQGNSA. CDR3 size: 14 residues. The CDR3 nucleotides are TGTGCCAGCAGCTTAGAACTTACCAACAATGAGCAGTTCTTC. This gives the protein CASSLELTNNEQFF.